This T cell receptor (beta chain) was identified in a study of T-cell reconstitution after alpha-beta-depleted transplantation in children (dated by TCRdb to 2016 to 2017). In the study overall: Using TCR repertoire profiling, the study followed T-cell immune reconstitution in a quantitative way in children after TCRalphabeta/CD19-depleted allogeneic hematopoietic cell transplantation.

Library prep was done by PCR. The sequencer was an Illumina HiSeq 2500. Molecular barcoding was employed in the preparation of TCR libraries, with unique molecular identifiers being used to normalize TCRbeta repertoire quantification. The public sequencing data were trimmed at Q25 with fastp and processed into clonotypes with MiXCR by TCRdb, which kept only in-frame beta chains. Entries are consolidated by CDR3 protein sequence, retaining the most common genes and DNA. This sample gives approximately 400,000 distinct CDR3 sequences in total; approximately 10% of them show up just once. Clones ranked in the top ten supply roughly 6% of the sample. The CDR3 has 15 amino acids, counting the end cysteine and phenylalanine. Only CDR3 DNA is held: 45 bases, read in frame from base 1. The junction carries 8 bases between V and J, which are trimmed by 2 bases and 0 bases respectively. CDR1 and CDR2 are drawn from the germline V gene: ENHRY, SYGVKD.

To note about this clonotype: Its cognate antigen has yet to be identified. No clone much larger than this one lies a single base away; base qualities are absent.

The rearrangement joined TRBV10-3 to TRBJ2-1; too little of a D gene remains to name it. The sequencing used PBMCs from the stem cell graft donor, collected from the stem cell graft. The source is a human donor who donated a stem cell graft to a child with acute myeloid leukemia. The DNA sequence is given as TGTGCCATCAGTGAGCGCCAGAGCTCCTACAATGAGCAGTTCTTC. It codes for CAISERQSSYNEQFF.